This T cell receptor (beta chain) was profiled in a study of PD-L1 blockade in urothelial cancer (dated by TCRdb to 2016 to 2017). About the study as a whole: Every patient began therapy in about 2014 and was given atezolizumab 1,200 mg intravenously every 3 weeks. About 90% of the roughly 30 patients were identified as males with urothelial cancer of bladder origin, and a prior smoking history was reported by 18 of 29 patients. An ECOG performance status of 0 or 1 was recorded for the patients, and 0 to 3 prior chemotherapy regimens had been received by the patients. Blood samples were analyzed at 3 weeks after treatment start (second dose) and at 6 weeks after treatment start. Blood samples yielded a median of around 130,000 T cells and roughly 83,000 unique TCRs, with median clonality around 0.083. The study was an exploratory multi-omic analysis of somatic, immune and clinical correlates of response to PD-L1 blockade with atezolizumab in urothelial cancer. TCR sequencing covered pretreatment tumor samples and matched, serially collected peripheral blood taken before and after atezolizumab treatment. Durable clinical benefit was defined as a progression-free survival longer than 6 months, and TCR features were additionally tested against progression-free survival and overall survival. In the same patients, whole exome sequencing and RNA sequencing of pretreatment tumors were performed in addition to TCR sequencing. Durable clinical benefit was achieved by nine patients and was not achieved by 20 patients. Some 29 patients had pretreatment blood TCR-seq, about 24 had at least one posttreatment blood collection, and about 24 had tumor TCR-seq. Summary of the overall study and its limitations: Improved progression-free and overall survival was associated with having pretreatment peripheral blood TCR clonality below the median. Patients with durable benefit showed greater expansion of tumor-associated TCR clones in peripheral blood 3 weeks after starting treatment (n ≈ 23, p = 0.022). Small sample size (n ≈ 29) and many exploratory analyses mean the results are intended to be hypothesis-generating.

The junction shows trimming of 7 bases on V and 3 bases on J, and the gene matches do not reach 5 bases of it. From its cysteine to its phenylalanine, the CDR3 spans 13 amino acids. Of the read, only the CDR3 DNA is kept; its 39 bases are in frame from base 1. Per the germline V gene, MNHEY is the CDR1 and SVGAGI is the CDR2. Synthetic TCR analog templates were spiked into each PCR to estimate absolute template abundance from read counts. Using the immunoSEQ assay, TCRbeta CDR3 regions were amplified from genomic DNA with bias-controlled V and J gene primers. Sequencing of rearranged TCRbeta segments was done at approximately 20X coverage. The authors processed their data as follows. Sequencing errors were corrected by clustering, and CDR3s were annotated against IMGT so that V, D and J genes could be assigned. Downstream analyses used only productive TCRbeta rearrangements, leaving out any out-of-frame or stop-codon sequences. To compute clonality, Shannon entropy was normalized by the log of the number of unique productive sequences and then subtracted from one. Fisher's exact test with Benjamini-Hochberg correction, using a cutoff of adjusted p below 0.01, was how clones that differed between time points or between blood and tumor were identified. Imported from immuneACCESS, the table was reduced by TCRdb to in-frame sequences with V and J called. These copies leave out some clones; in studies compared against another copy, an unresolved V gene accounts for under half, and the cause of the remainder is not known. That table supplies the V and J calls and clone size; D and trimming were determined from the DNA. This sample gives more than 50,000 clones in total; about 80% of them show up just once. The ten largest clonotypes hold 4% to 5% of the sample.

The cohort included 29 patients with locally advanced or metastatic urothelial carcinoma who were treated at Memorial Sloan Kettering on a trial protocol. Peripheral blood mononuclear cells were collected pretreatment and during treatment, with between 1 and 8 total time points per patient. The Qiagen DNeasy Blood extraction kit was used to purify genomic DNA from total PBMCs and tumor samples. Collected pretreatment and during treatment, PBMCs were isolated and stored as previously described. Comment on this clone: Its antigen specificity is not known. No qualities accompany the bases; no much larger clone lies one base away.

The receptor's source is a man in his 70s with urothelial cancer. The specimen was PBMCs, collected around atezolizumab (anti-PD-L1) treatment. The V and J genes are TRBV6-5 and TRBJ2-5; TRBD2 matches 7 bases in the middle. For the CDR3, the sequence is CASKRSGEETQYF. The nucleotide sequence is TGTGCCAGCAAACGGAGCGGGGAAGAGACCCAGTACTTC.